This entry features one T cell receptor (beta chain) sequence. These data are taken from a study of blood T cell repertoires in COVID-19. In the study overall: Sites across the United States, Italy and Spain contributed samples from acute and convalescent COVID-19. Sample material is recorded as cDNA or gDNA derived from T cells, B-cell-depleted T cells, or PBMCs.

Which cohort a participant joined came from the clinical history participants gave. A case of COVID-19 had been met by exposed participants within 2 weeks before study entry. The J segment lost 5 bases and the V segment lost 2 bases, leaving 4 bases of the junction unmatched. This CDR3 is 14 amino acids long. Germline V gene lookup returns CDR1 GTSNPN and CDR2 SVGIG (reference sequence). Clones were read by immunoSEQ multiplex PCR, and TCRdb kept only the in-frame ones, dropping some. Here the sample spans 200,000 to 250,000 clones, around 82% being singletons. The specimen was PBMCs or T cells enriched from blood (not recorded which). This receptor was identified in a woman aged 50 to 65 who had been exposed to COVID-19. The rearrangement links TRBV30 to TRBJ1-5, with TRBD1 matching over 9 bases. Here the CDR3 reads CAWSTGGVHQPQHF. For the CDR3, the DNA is TGTGCCTGGAGTACAGGGGGCGTCCATCAGCCCCAGCATTTT.